Following are 23 T cell receptor beta chains from one sample sequenced in a study of cytomegalovirus exposure and HLA in healthy donors. Here immunoSEQ multiplex PCR was the method, and the copy in TCRdb shows in-frame clones only, minus some. Of some 110,000 clones in the sample, 70% to 90% are singletons; the top ten hold approximately 4.5%. The specimen was PBMCs. The source of these receptors is a man aged 18-30 years in good health and CMV-seropositive.

V usage is TRBV5-1 and J usage is TRBJ2-5, with D uncertain. This CDR3 spans 15 amino acids. The ends were cut back, 0 bases at V and 0 bases at J, with 9 bases in the middle. Germline CDR1 and CDR2: SGHRS and YFSETQ. The CDR3 DNA sequence: TGCGCCAGCAGCTTGGGTCAGTCGTACCAAGAGACCCAGTACTTC. Protein product: CASSLGQSYQETQYF. The complete variable domain, with remaining parts taken from reference TRBV5-1 and TRBJ2-5, reads KAGVTQTPRYLIKTRGQQVTLSCSPISGHRSVSWYQQTPGQGLQFLFEYFSETQRNKGNFPGRFSGRQFSNSRSEMNVSTLELGDSALYLCASSLGQSYQETQYFGPGTRLLVL.

The chain links TRBV4-3 to TRBJ2-5; TRBD2 agrees at 12 bases. Germline-derived CDR1 and CDR2 are LGHNA and YSLEER. The J segment lost 6 bases and the V segment lost 8 bases, leaving 13 bases of the junction unmatched. This CDR3 is built from 16 residues. CDR3 bases: TGCGCCAGCCCTGGACTAGCGGGGAGATTACGGAAGACCCAGTACTTC. As protein: CASPGLAGRLRKTQYF.

For this clone: The junction shows a germline mismatch at one end, possibly a read error. The V and J genes are TRBV4-3 and TRBJ1-2, with no clear D. CDR3 length: 16 amino acids. The germline V gene encodes CDR1 LGHNA and CDR2 YSLEER. The DNA of the CDR3 is TGCGCCAGCAGCCAAGAACCCCAGGCGACGATATATGGGTACACCTTC. Amino acid sequence: CASSQEPQATIYGYTF.

CDR3 loop: CASSSGGNDQPQHF. For the CDR3, the DNA is TGTGCCAGCAGCTCCGGGGGAAACGATCAGCCCCAGCATTTT. The rearrangement joins TRBV7-9 to TRBJ1-5, with D perhaps matching TRBD1 (5 bases). The CDR3 runs to 14 residues. Germline V gene lookup returns CDR1 SEHNR and CDR2 FQNEAQ (reference sequence). The V gene lost 4 bases and the J gene lost 5 bases, with 12 bases spanning the gap.

The chain carries TRBV27 and TRBJ2-3; no reliable D call. The germline gives CDR1 MNHEY, CDR2 SMNVEV (reference sequence). The CDR3 spans 15 residues. The V gene lost 0 bases and the J gene lost 2 bases, with 9 bases spanning the gap. In nucleotides, the CDR3 is TGTGCCAGCAGTTTATCGGCCCGAATCACAGATACGCAGTATTTT. Protein product: CASSLSARITDTQYF.

The chain joins TRBV21-1 to TRBJ2-1; the table's D gene call, TRBD1, was not cross checked with the DNA. TRBV21-1 is a pseudogene segment. This CDR3 is 16 amino acids long. The CDR3 sequence: CASSKRDRTFSNEQFF. The CDR3 DNA follows: TGTGCCAGCAGCAAACGGGACAGAACCTTTAGTAATGAGCAGTTCTTC.

The DNA for the CDR3 is TGTGCCAGCAGTCACCAGGTGGAGGCGAGGCAGACCCAGTACTTC. Translated: CASSHQVEARQTQYF. The rearrangement links TRBV6-6 to TRBJ2-5; the D gene is possibly TRBD2 (5 bases). Germline assignment: CDR1 MNHNY and CDR2 SVGAGI (reference sequence). The CDR3 is made up of 15 amino acids. The V gene lost 5 bases and the J gene lost 6 bases, with 19 bases spanning the gap.

The chain joins TRBV27 to TRBJ2-2; tentative D call: TRBD1 (6 bases). Trimming took 3 bases from V and 6 from J, leaving 14 bases between them. Germline values: CDR1 MNHEY, CDR2 SMNVEV (reference sequence). The CDR3 has 15 residues. The CDR3 here is CASSFRTVGAGELFF. The CDR3 DNA follows: TGTGCCAGCAGTTTTCGGACAGTTGGGGCCGGGGAGCTGTTTTTT.

The chain links TRBV4-2 to TRBJ1-1; the D gene is possibly TRBD1 (5 bases). The CDR3 loop spans 13 amino acids. The V and J ends lost 4 bases and 3 bases respectively, with 9 bases between them. Looked up from germline, CDR1 is LGHNA and CDR2 is YNFKEQ. The CDR3 protein is CASSPKGYTEAFF. DNA for the CDR3: TGTGCCAGCAGCCCAAAGGGGTACACTGAAGCTTTCTTT.

The chain recombines TRBV10-3 with TRBJ1-6; D may be TRBD1 (5 bases). Germline values: CDR1 ENHRY, CDR2 SYGVKD. The length of the CDR3 is 15 residues. The V end was cut by 3 bases, the J end by 8 bases, with 14 bases between. Here the CDR3 reads CAISENRRNYSPLHF. DNA of the CDR3: TGTGCCATCAGTGAAAACAGGCGAAACTATTCACCCCTCCACTTT.

This clone was seen a single time. The chain carries TRBV7-9 and TRBJ2-7; D might be TRBD2 (5 bases). The CDR3 is 14 residues long. Germline lookup yields CDR1 SEHNR and CDR2 FQNEAQ (reference sequence). V lost 3 bases and J lost 2, with 11 bases in between. The DNA for the CDR3 is TGTGCCAGCAGCTTGAAGGCGGGTACCTACGAGCAGTACTTC. Translating gives CASSLKAGTYEQYF.

The CDR3 sequence is CASSVVPAGGYNEQFF. The CDR3 nucleotides are TGTGCCAGCAGCGTAGTACCAGCGGGGGGTTACAATGAGCAGTTCTTC. The chain joins TRBV9 to TRBJ2-1, with 9 bases aligning to TRBD2. Germline trimming cut 0 bases from V and 4 bases from J; bases unmatched to any gene: 5. This CDR3 contains 16 residues. Germline CDR1 SGDLS, CDR2 YYNGEE.

The genes are TRBV13 and TRBJ1-5; 10 nucleotides agree with TRBD1. Trimming cost V 6 bases and J 0 bases; bases outside gene matches: 11. From germline, CDR1 is PRHDT and CDR2 FYEKMQ (reference sequence). The CDR3 runs 18 residues. CDR3 residues: CASRRTGTGVFSNQPQHF. Written as DNA, the CDR3 is TGTGCCAGCAGACGTACCGGGACAGGGGTCTTTAGCAATCAGCCCCAGCATTTT.

This chain links TRBV6-1 with TRBJ1-5; D is ambiguous. Trimming took off 2 bases at V and 0 bases at J, with 17 bases between the two ends. CDR1 MNHNS and CDR2 SASEGT come from the germline V gene. The CDR3 runs 18 residues. The DNA for the CDR3 is TGTGCCAGCAGTGAATTCGTCGCGCCCCTTTATAGCAATCAGCCCCAGCATTTT. This codes for CASSEFVAPLYSNQPQHF.

This clone was counted a single time. The chain joins TRBV7-9 to TRBJ2-7; TRBD1 matches 8 bases. The CDR3 length is 15 residues. With 1 base clipped from V and 2 bases from J, the junction kept 4 bases outside the gene matches. From germline, CDR1 is SEHNR and CDR2 FQNEAQ (reference sequence). The CDR3 spells CASSLGDRNTYEQYF. CDR3 coding DNA: TGTGCCAGCAGCTTAGGGGACAGGAATACCTACGAGCAGTACTTC.

The J gene is TRBJ2-3, the V gene TRBV2; 8 nucleotides agree with TRBD1. Trimming took 5 bases from V and 2 from J; bases not matched to a gene: 6. Germline-derived CDR1 and CDR2 are SNHLY and FYNNEI. This CDR3 region has 15 residues. DNA for the CDR3: TGTGCCAGCAGTATCGGGACAGGACCCACAGATACGCAGTATTTT. This gives the protein CASSIGTGPTDTQYF. The full variable domain, in which reference TRBV2 and TRBJ2-3 provide the parts outside the CDR3, is EPEVTQTPSHQVTQMGQEVILRCVPISNHLYFYWYRQILGQKVEFLVSFYNNEISEKSEIFDDQFSVERPDGSNFTLKIRSTKLEDSAMYFCASSIGTGPTDTQYFGPGTRLTVL.

This chain uses TRBV5-1 with TRBJ2-1, with unresolved D. V lost 0 bases and J lost 0, with 7 bases in between. The CDR3 has 15 residues. Looked up from germline, CDR1 is SGHRS and CDR2 is YFSETQ. The CDR3 DNA follows: TGCGCCAGCAGCTTGGGGCCAAGCTCCTACAATGAGCAGTTCTTC. Its protein is CASSLGPSSYNEQFF.

The genes are TRBV5-1 and TRBJ1-3; D is unclear. Trimming pared 4 bases from V and 0 bases from J, leaving 14 bases between. Looked up from germline, CDR1 is SGHRS and CDR2 is YFSETQ. There are 16 residues in the CDR3. CDR3 nucleotide sequence: TGCGCCAGCAGCCTGGCCGAGGTGATCTCTGGAAACACCATATATTTT. This codes for CASSLAEVISGNTIYF.

The chain has TRBV2 and TRBJ2-1, with 10 bases lining up with TRBD2. The CDR3 has 20 residues. The J segment lost 6 bases and the V segment lost 7 bases, leaving 24 bases of the junction unmatched. Germline lookup yields CDR1 SNHLY and CDR2 FYNNEI. The CDR3 sequence is CASKQGVFSGGPSGTNEQFF. The CDR3 DNA is TGTGCCAGCAAGCAGGGAGTATTTAGCGGGGGGCCCTCCGGAACCAATGAGCAGTTCTTC.

The rearrangement uses TRBV27 and TRBJ2-7; 9 positions agree with TRBD2. Germline V lookup: CDR1 MNHEY, CDR2 SMNVEV (reference sequence). This CDR3 has 15 residues. J was trimmed by 3 bases and V by 5 bases; bases with no gene match: 8. CDR3 sequence (DNA): TGTGCCAGCAGTATCAGCGGGGGGACATACTACGAGCAGTACTTC. This gives the protein CASSISGGTYYEQYF.

The chain couples TRBV5-1 to TRBJ2-5; D ambiguous. Germline CDR1 is SGHRS and CDR2 is YFSETQ. This CDR3 is 13 amino acids long. V dropped 2 bases and J dropped 2 bases, with 7 bases sitting between them. The CDR3 region is CASSFSFQETQYF. CDR3 DNA: TGCGCCAGCAGCTTTTCCTTTCAAGAGACCCAGTACTTC.

This CDR3 is CASRRIQAGTDTQYF. The DNA of the CDR3 is TGTGCCAGCAGGCGAATACAAGCGGGGACAGATACGCAGTATTTT. The chain carries TRBV2 and TRBJ2-3; 7 nucleotides align to TRBD2. The CDR3 has 15 amino acids. V lost 6 bases to trimming and J lost 3 bases; unmatched junction nucleotides: 9. Germline CDR1 is SNHLY and CDR2 is FYNNEI.

The rearrangement uses TRBV11-1 and TRBJ1-1, with D possibly being TRBD1 (5 bases). Per germline, CDR1 SGHAT and CDR2 FQDESV (reference sequence). V was cut by 6 bases and J by 3 bases, with 14 bases left in between. This CDR3 has 14 amino acids. CDR3 sequence (DNA): TGTGCCAGCAGTGGGGGACTTTGGGACACTGAAGCTTTCTTT. Protein product: CASSGGLWDTEAFF.